This TCR beta chain was found in a study of cytomegalovirus exposure and HLA in healthy donors (dated 2017 in TCRdb). For the wider study: A later analysis indicated that the 130 or so validation repertoires were generated on the platform also employed for the 650 to 850 repertoires of the first cohort. The study aimed to test whether cataloging public T cell receptors could reveal signatures of past pathogen exposure. Along with the 666-subject first cohort, a separate validation cohort of roughly 110 different subjects was used. To predict cytomegalovirus infection status, the study brought together high-throughput TCR immunosequencing, statistical association of individual TCRs with disease status, and machine learning. The paper's findings and limits, for the study overall: According to the authors, the approach could potentially be generalized to other disease states and immunological phenotypes. Most TCR sequences were observed very rarely across donors, whereas some public TCRs were present in many individuals. In both the original and validation cohorts, the classifier was reported to diagnose cytomegalovirus status with high specificity and sensitivity. A later analysis had no HLA typing for the validation cohort, so co-occurrence there was scored across all 130 or so repertoires. In vitro tests confirmed that a few of the cytomegalovirus-associated TCR beta chains recognize cytomegalovirus antigens. The study gave a list of around 170 TCR beta chains associated with cytomegalovirus. A later analysis found that TCRs clustered in the first cohort also tended to co-occur in the 110 or so validation repertoires, with 90% to 95% of cluster scores above 0.

About this clone itself: What antigen it recognizes has not been identified. Qualities for individual bases were not recorded, and no much larger clone is one base off.

V lost 3 bases and J lost 0 bases, and the count of bases not matched to a germline gene is 10. Per the germline V gene, SGDLS is the CDR1 and YYNGEE is the CDR2. The CDR3 contains 18 residues, cysteine and phenylalanine counted. The kept DNA is CDR3 alone, 54 bases in frame from the first base. Libraries were built with the immunoSEQ multiplex PCR assay. The authors' pipeline ran thus. A statistical classification framework was built for diagnosing cytomegalovirus status from the catalog of TCR beta chain sequences. The clones in this table, taken by TCRdb from immuneACCESS, are in-frame only. Not every clone is retained; where verified, under half of the shortfall comes from an unresolved V gene, and the cause of the rest is unknown. V and J calls and clone size are as listed in that table; D and trimming were resolved from the DNA. In all, the sample holds 120,000 or so clones, and about nine tenths of those were seen once. The top ten clonotypes cover 1.4% of the sample.

Donors formed part of the validation cohort, which comprised 120 or so subjects and was distinct from the first cohort of under 850 subjects. The sequence came from a man aged 25 to 40 in good health and CMV-seronegative. Sequenced input: PBMCs. The V and J segments used are TRBV9 and TRBJ2-1; 9 central nucleotides agree with TRBD1. The sequenced DNA is TGTGCCAGCAGCGGCGAGCCCCGGGACAGGGCCTCCTACAATGAGCAGTTCTTC. It translates to CASSGEPRDRASYNEQFF.